Below, 30 T cell receptor beta chains from the same sample are listed, as sequenced in a study of cytomegalovirus exposure and HLA in healthy donors. The study ran its PCR with 60 Vbeta and 13 Jbeta primers. Assay: immunoSEQ multiplex PCR; the TCRdb copy retains only in-frame clones and omits some. Altogether over 150,000 clones are present, over 70% being singletons, with the ten largest covering over 2.5%. Sequenced sample: PBMCs. The source is a woman aged 45-65 years in good health and CMV-seropositive.

This clone showed up just a few times. The chain has TRBV2 and TRBJ2-5, with 10 positions matching TRBD2. V lost 6 bases and J lost 4; bases outside the gene matches: 11. Looked up from germline, CDR1 is SNHLY and CDR2 is FYNNEI. There are 16 residues in the CDR3. The CDR3 nucleotides read TGTGCCAGCAGAAGACTAGCGGGCCAAGGGGGAGAGACCCAGTACTTC. This translates into CASRRLAGQGGETQYF.

The gene calls are TRBV30 and TRBJ2-7; maybe TRBD1 (6 bases). The V end was cut by 3 bases, the J end by 0 bases, with 21 bases between. From germline, CDR1 is GTSNPN and CDR2 SVGIG (reference sequence). The CDR3 spans 17 residues. The CDR3 bases are TGTGCCTGGAGAAAGTTCGAGCAGGGGACCTCCTCCTACGAGCAGTACTTC. Its protein product is CAWRKFEQGTSSYEQYF.

The V gene is TRBV7-2, the J gene TRBJ2-7, with D possibly matching TRBD2 (6 bases). The CDR3 is made up of 16 amino acids. Germline V gene data show CDR1 as SGHTA and CDR2 as FQGNSA. Trimming left V 1 base short and J 0 bases short, with 13 bases between. The CDR3 protein is CASSLVGTASSYEQYF. CDR3 in DNA: TGTGCCAGCAGCTTAGTAGGGACTGCAAGCTCCTACGAGCAGTACTTC.

This chain connects TRBV7-6 to TRBJ1-6; 9 bases agree with TRBD1. This CDR3 comprises 15 residues. The germline gives CDR1 SGHVS, CDR2 FNYEAQ. J gave up 5 bases and V 6 bases, and 5 bases lay outside the gene matches. DNA for the CDR3: TGTGCCAGCAGACCAAGGACAGGGGATAATTCACCCCTCCACTTT. It encodes CASRPRTGDNSPLHF.

The V call is TRBV4-2, the J call TRBJ2-7; 10 bases line up with TRBD2. The trim removed 0 bases at V and 3 bases at J, leaving 5 bases unmatched. Germline V gives CDR1 LGHNA, CDR2 YNFKEQ. This CDR3 region has 16 residues. CDR3: CASSQDLLAGYYEQYF. CDR3 DNA sequence: TGTGCCAGCAGCCAAGACTTACTAGCGGGGTACTACGAGCAGTACTTC.

This clone was recorded a few times. The CDR3 spells CASSLGSQGLTEAFF. The CDR3 nucleotides are TGTGCCAGCAGCTTGGGGTCCCAGGGACTCACTGAAGCTTTCTTT. V is TRBV7-2 and J is TRBJ1-1; maybe TRBD1 (5 bases). CDR3 length: 15 residues. Germline-derived CDR1 and CDR2 are SGHTA and FQGNSA. V was trimmed by 3 bases and J by 4 bases, leaving 15 bases between them.

The CDR3 sequence is CASAPRDEAEAFF. CDR3 coding DNA: TGTGCTAGTGCCCCCCGTGACGAGGCTGAAGCTTTCTTT. This chain uses TRBV12-5 with TRBJ1-1; no clear D. The V gene's germline CDR1 is LGHNT and CDR2 FRNRAP. CDR3 size: 13 residues. The ends were cut back, 7 bases at V and 6 bases at J, with 15 bases in the middle.

V gene TRBV4-1 combines with J gene TRBJ2-7; 12 bases are a match to TRBD2. The tail of the sequence fits TRBJ2-1 better, so the J call may be wrong. The CDR3 loop spans 17 amino acids. Germline CDR1 and CDR2: MGHRA and YSYEKL. Here the CDR3 reads CASSQDLAGGGYNEQFF. The CDR3 DNA reads TGCGCCAGCAGCCAAGATCTAGCGGGAGGGGGTTACAATGAGCAGTTCTTC.

The V and J genes are TRBV28 and TRBJ2-7, with 11 bases matching TRBD1. CDR3 length: 15 residues. Germline CDR1 reads MDHEN; CDR2 reads SYDVKM. The J segment lost 5 bases and the V segment lost 6 bases, leaving 9 bases of the junction unmatched. The CDR3 is CASRPRTGGQDEQYF. CDR3 in DNA: TGTGCCAGCAGGCCCAGGACAGGGGGCCAGGACGAGCAGTACTTC.

This clone occurred once. The chain links TRBV2 to TRBJ2-7; 7 bases fit TRBD2. The V and J ends lost 7 bases and 0 bases, in that order; junction bases with no gene match: 9. CDR1 is SNHLY and CDR2 is FYNNEI in the germline V gene. The CDR3 has 15 amino acids. CDR3 sequence: CASTRNGGSSYEQYF. DNA of the CDR3: TGTGCCAGCACCCGAAACGGGGGGAGCTCCTACGAGCAGTACTTC.

This chain joins TRBV7-9 and TRBJ2-7; D is perhaps TRBD1 (6 bases). Germline V gene lookup returns CDR1 SEHNR and CDR2 FQNEAQ (reference sequence). The CDR3 sequence is 13 residues long. The germline V and J ends were trimmed by 5 bases and 3 bases, with 11 bases remaining between them. CDR3 residues: CASSPDRNYEQYF. For the CDR3, the DNA is TGTGCCAGCAGCCCAGACAGGAACTACGAGCAGTACTTC.

V gene TRBV7-2 combines with J gene TRBJ2-1; 10 bases fit TRBD2. The trim removed 4 bases at V and 4 bases at J, leaving 4 bases unmatched. Germline V gene data show CDR1 as SGHTA and CDR2 as FQGNSA. The CDR3 sequence is 15 residues long. The DNA of the CDR3 is TGTGCCAGCAGCTCCCAGACTAGCGGGTACAATGAGCAGTTCTTC. It specifies CASSSQTSGYNEQFF. Full variable domain (remainder filled in from reference TRBV7-2 and TRBJ2-1): GAGVSQSPSNKVTEKGKDVELRCDPISGHTALYWYRQSLGQGLEFLIYFQGNSAPDKSGLPSDRFSAERTGGSVSTLTIQRTQQEDSAVYLCASSSQTSGYNEQFFGPGTRLTVL.

The CDR3 DNA follows: TGTGCCAGTAGTTACGGGACAGACTTGGGGTACGAGCAGTACTTC. Translation: CASSYGTDLGYEQYF. This chain connects TRBV19 to TRBJ2-7, with 7 bases that match TRBD1. After removal of 5 bases from V and 4 bases from J, the junction contained 11 bases not matched to a gene. The CDR3 sequence is 15 residues long. CDR1 and CDR2 (germline): LNHDA, SQIVND (reference sequence).

Remarks on this clone: One end of the junction varies from germline; a read error may be responsible. The chain has TRBV7-9 and TRBJ2-2; D possibly corresponds to TRBD2 (7 bases). The germline V gene has CDR1 SEHNR and CDR2 FQNEAQ (reference sequence). CDR3 length: 15 amino acids. The CDR3 sequence: CSSSGKGGSTGELFF. CDR3 DNA: TGTTCCAGCAGCGGAAAGGGGGGGTCGACCGGGGAGCTGTTTTTT. Full variable domain (remainder filled in from reference TRBV7-9 and TRBJ2-2): DTGVSQNPRHKITKRGQNVTFRCDPISEHNRLYWYRQTLGQGPEFLTYFQNEAQLEKSRLLSDRFSAERPKGSFSTLEIQRTEQGDSAMYLCSSSGKGGSTGELFFGEGSRLTVL.

This clone came up once. In nucleotides, the CDR3 is TGTGCCAGCGGACCCCCGGGACAGAGCGCCGGGGAGCTGTTTTTT. Amino acids: CASGPPGQSAGELFF. V is TRBV9 and J is TRBJ2-2, with TRBD1 identical over 7 bases. This CDR3 spans 15 amino acids. In germline, CDR1 is SGDLS, CDR2 YYNGEE. Germline trimming cut 7 bases from V and 6 bases from J; bases unmatched to any gene: 12.

V is TRBV6-5 and J is TRBJ2-7; D is unresolved. Germline V CDR1 and CDR2: MNHEY, SVGAGI. The CDR3 runs to 12 residues. V dropped 7 bases and J dropped 4 bases, with 11 bases sitting between them. CDR3 coding DNA: TGTGCCAGCAAGCTACTCTGGTACGAGCAGTACTTC. Its protein is CASKLLWYEQYF.

This clone occurred a few times. V usage is TRBV11-3 and J usage is TRBJ1-2, with D possibly matching TRBD1 (6 bases). CDR1 and CDR2 (germline): SGHNT, YENEEA. Trimming removed 2 bases from V and 6 bases from J, with 10 bases in between. The CDR3 runs 13 residues. In DNA form, the CDR3 reads TGTGCCAGCAGCTTAAATGAGGGGGATGGCTACACCTTC. Translation: CASSLNEGDGYTF.

Points on this clone: One end of the junction does not line up with germline, which may come from a read error. The chain joins TRBV27 to TRBJ2-2; a possible D gene is TRBD2 (5 bases). From germline, CDR1 is MNHEY and CDR2 SMNVEV (reference sequence). This CDR3 is 14 amino acids long. The CDR3 sequence is CASSAGPFAGELVF. In DNA, the CDR3 is TGTGCCAGCAGCGCCGGACCCTTCGCCGGGGAGCTGGTTTTT.

The chain carries TRBV4-3 and TRBJ2-7; D is possibly TRBD1 (6 bases). Germline assignment: CDR1 LGHNA and CDR2 YSLEER. The V end was cut by 4 bases, the J end by 2 bases, with 12 bases between. The CDR3 totals 14 residues. CDR3 coding DNA: TGCGCCAGCAGCCCCGTCGGACAGACCTACGAGCAGTACTTC. It encodes CASSPVGQTYEQYF.

The chain couples TRBV5-8 to TRBJ1-4; 9 nucleotides align to TRBD1. Germline CDR1 and CDR2: SGHTS and YDEGEE. The V and J ends lost 4 bases and 5 bases, in that order; junction bases with no gene match: 9. This CDR3 region has 16 residues. CDR3 residues: CASSRRGTGLNEKLFF. Written as DNA, the CDR3 is TGTGCCAGCAGCCGAAGAGGGACAGGGCTAAATGAAAAACTGTTTTTT.

The chain uses TRBV7-2 and TRBJ2-3, with 8 bases identical to TRBD2. Germline V gene data show CDR1 as SGHTA and CDR2 as FQGNSA. The CDR3 runs to 13 residues. The ends lost 6 bases at V and 5 bases at J; junction bases unmatched: 4. This CDR3 is CASRTGGGDTQYF. The CDR3 bases are TGTGCCAGCAGGACGGGGGGGGGAGATACGCAGTATTTT. Based on the CDR3 plus reference TRBV7-2 and TRBJ2-3, the full variable domain is GAGVSQSPSNKVTEKGKDVELRCDPISGHTALYWYRQSLGQGLEFLIYFQGNSAPDKSGLPSDRFSAERTGGSVSTLTIQRTQQEDSAVYLCASRTGGGDTQYFGPGTRLTVL.

In this sample, this clone turned up a few times. The chain employs TRBV5-6 and TRBJ1-1, with 7 positions matching TRBD1. CDR1 and CDR2 (germline): SGHDT, YYEEEE. The ends lost 9 bases at V and 5 bases at J; junction bases unmatched: 7. This CDR3 has 12 residues. For the CDR3, the DNA is TGTGCCACAACCAGGGGGTCGACTGAAGCTTTCTTT. Translation: CATTRGSTEAFF.

Points on this clone: Relative to the germline gene, one junction end is altered; a read error may explain this. This chain links TRBV30 with TRBJ2-1, with 7 positions matching TRBD2. Per germline, CDR1 GTSNPN and CDR2 SVGIG (reference sequence). The CDR3 is 13 amino acids. CDR3 in DNA: TGTGCCTGGAGTAGACTAGCTAAGAATGAGCAGCTCTTC. Translated, it gives CAWSRLAKNEQLF.

This rearrangement joins TRBV7-2 to TRBJ2-5; 7 positions agree with TRBD2. The CDR3 extends over 16 amino acids. CDR1 and CDR2 from the germline V gene are SGHTA and FQGNSA. The junction had 7 bases not matched to a gene; V was cut back by 2 bases and J by 1 base. The CDR3 DNA is TGTGCCAGCAGCTTAAGTAGTACGGGGGGCCAAGAGACCCAGTACTTC. Residues: CASSLSSTGGQETQYF.

The V and J genes are TRBV2 and TRBJ1-2; D gene unclear. From germline, CDR1 is SNHLY and CDR2 FYNNEI. This CDR3 contains 14 residues. V lost 9 bases and J 3 bases, leaving 17 bases between the germline ends. The CDR3 nucleotides are TGTGCCAGTCGTAGAGTGAGCGGGGACTATGGCTACACCTTC. Protein sequence: CASRRVSGDYGYTF.

The CDR3 spells CASTSLAANTGELFF. The CDR3 DNA is TGTGCCAGCACATCACTAGCCGCGAACACCGGGGAGCTGTTTTTT. This chain links TRBV2 with TRBJ2-2; weak D call: TRBD2 (6 bases). The germline CDR1 and CDR2 sequences are SNHLY and FYNNEI. V gave up 7 bases and J gave up 0 bases, with 12 bases separating them. This CDR3 is 15 amino acids long. Drawing the rest from reference TRBV2 and TRBJ2-2, the complete variable domain is EPEVTQTPSHQVTQMGQEVILRCVPISNHLYFYWYRQILGQKVEFLVSFYNNEISEKSEIFDDQFSVERPDGSNFTLKIRSTKLEDSAMYFCASTSLAANTGELFFGEGSRLTVL.

The chain combines TRBV19 with TRBJ1-5; 7 bases map to TRBD1. From germline, CDR1 is LNHDA and CDR2 SQIVND (reference sequence). The CDR3 loop spans 14 amino acids. V lost 4 bases to trimming and J lost 5 bases; unmatched junction nucleotides: 5. For the CDR3, the DNA is TGTGCCAGTAGTAGAGGGGGCTCGGATCAGCCCCAGCATTTT. Translation gives CASSRGGSDQPQHF.

This clone was detected once. J is TRBJ1-1 and V is TRBV29-1, with D perhaps matching TRBD1 (5 bases). This CDR3 has 13 amino acids. The V and J ends lost 2 bases and 1 base respectively, with 8 bases between them. The germline V gene encodes CDR1 SQVTM and CDR2 ANQGSEA. The CDR3 DNA sequence: TGCAGCGTTGAACAGGGTCCGAACACTGAAGCTTTCTTT. It specifies CSVEQGPNTEAFF.

The rearrangement links TRBV2 to TRBJ1-1; the D is unclear. Between the trimmed V and J ends, which lost 6 bases and 0 bases, there was a span of 11 bases. The CDR3 consists of 14 residues. Germline V gene sequence: CDR1 SNHLY, CDR2 FYNNEI. The CDR3 loop reads CASSPDGMNTEAFF. The CDR3 nucleotides are TGTGCCAGCAGCCCCGACGGGATGAACACTGAAGCTTTCTTT.

The chain employs TRBV6-1 and TRBJ1-2; 9 bases map to TRBD1. CDR1 is MNHNS, CDR2 SASEGT, per germline. Germline trimming cut 3 bases from V and 4 bases from J; bases unmatched to any gene: 9. This CDR3 spans 16 amino acids. The CDR3 DNA follows: TGTGCCAGCAGTGAGGGGGGACAGGGCGCTTCCTATGGCTACACCTTC. It codes for CASSEGGQGASYGYTF.